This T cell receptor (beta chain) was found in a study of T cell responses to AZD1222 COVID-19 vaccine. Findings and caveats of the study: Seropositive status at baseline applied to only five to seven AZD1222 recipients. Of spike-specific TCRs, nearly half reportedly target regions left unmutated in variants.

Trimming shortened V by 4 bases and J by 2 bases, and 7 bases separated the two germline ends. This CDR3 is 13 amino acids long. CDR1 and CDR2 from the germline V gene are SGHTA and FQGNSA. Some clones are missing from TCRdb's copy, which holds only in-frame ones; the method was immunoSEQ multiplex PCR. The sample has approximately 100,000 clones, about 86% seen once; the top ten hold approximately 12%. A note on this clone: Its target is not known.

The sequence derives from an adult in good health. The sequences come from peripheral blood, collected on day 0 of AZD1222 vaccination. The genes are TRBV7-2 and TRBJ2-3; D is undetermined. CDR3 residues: CASSSRATDTQYF. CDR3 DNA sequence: TGTGCCAGCAGCTCCCGGGCCACAGATACGCAGTATTTT.